The source of this TCR beta chain is a study of T cells in Graves' hyperthyroidism and ophthalmopathy. Amplification targeted TCR beta CDR3 regions from RNA transcripts. Primed by the HTBI set, a first-round RT-PCR was run on the TCR CDR3. TCRdb reprocessed the multiplex PCR reads with MiXCR, giving one entry per CDR3 protein. The table has roughly 200,000 distinct CDR3 sequences, about 16% seen once. After removal of 3 bases from V and 1 base from J, the junction contained 3 bases not matched to a gene. The CDR3 is 15 residues long. This clonotype occurred many times. This chain joins TRBV12-3 or TRBV12-4 and TRBJ2-5; TRBD2 aligns across 9 bases. Sequencing was done on a sample of blood. This sequence was found in a man aged 40-50 years with Graves' hyperthyroidism. CDR3 loop: CASSLLRGGQETQYF. The DNA for the CDR3 is TGTGCCAGCAGTTTGTTGCGGGGGGGCCAAGAGACCCAGTACTTC.